These 31 T cell receptor beta chains share one sample of origin, sequenced in a study of beta chain features in type 1 diabetes. General study results and limits: Moderate but significant shortening of TCRB CDR3s was recorded in all four CD4+ subsets from Type 1 diabetes patients.

Of the isolated RNA, all was reverse transcribed, and so the sequenced material was expressed TCRB transcripts. Clones were read by immunoSEQ multiplex PCR, and TCRdb kept only the in-frame ones, dropping some. The table shows over 100,000 clones, with roughly 15% occurring only once. For these TCRs, the target antigens are not known. Sequencing was carried out using central memory CD4+ T cells from blood. These receptors all stem from a man aged 25-40 years with type 1 diabetes.

This chain connects TRBV5-4 to TRBJ1-4; no clear D. The V and J ends lost 4 bases and 5 bases respectively, with 9 bases between them. The CDR3 consists of 13 residues. The V gene's germline CDR1 is SGHNT and CDR2 YYREEE (reference sequence). The CDR3 bases are TGTGCCAGCAGCCGGATTCTGAATGAAAAACTGTTTTTT. It specifies CASSRILNEKLFF. The variable domain in full, with the rest retrieved from reference TRBV5-4 and TRBJ1-4, is ETGVTQSPTHLIKTRGQQVTLRCSSQSGHNTVSWYQQALGQGPQFIFQYYREEENGRGNFPPRFSGLQFPNYSSELNVNALELDDSALYLCASSRILNEKLFFGSGTQLSVL.

A few counts support this clone. The chain joins TRBV7-2 to TRBJ1-1; D is unclear. The CDR3 is 14 amino acids. Trimming took 5 bases from V and 3 from J, leaving 13 bases between them. Germline lookup yields CDR1 SGHTA and CDR2 FQGNSA. CDR3 residues: CASSPSGQHTEAFF. The CDR3 coding sequence is TGTGCCAGCAGCCCGAGTGGGCAGCACACTGAAGCTTTCTTT. The full variable domain, completed using reference TRBV7-2 and TRBJ1-1, is GAGVSQSPSNKVTEKGKDVELRCDPISGHTALYWYRQSLGQGLEFLIYFQGNSAPDKSGLPSDRFSAERTGGSVSTLTIQRTQQEDSAVYLCASSPSGQHTEAFFGQGTRLTVV.

This clone has just a few counts. This chain uses TRBV5-1 with TRBJ1-2; D gene ambiguous. This CDR3 is built from 15 residues. V lost 4 bases and J lost 3, with 16 bases in between. Germline V gene lookup returns CDR1 SGHRS and CDR2 YFSETQ. The CDR3 DNA reads as TGCGCCAGCAGCCCCCGAGAGGGTACGGACTATGGCTACACCTTC. It codes for CASSPREGTDYGYTF.

This clone showed up just a few times. This sequence joins TRBV11-2 and TRBJ2-1; TRBD1 aligns across 10 bases. V lost 0 bases and J lost 6; bases outside the gene matches: 8. CDR1 and CDR2 from the germline V gene are SGHAT and FQNNGV. The CDR3 length is 17 residues. Here the CDR3 DNA reads TGTGCCAGCAGCTTAGAGCGGGGGACAGGGGTCGGCAATGAGCAGTTCTTC. Residues: CASSLERGTGVGNEQFF.

J is TRBJ2-7 and V is TRBV25-1, with 8 nucleotides matching TRBD2. V shed 4 bases, J shed 1 base, and the junction held 6 bases outside the gene matches. This CDR3 has 15 residues. The V gene's germline CDR1 is MGHDK and CDR2 SYGVNS. CDR3 coding DNA: TGTGCCAGCAGTGCCAGCGGGGGCTTTTCCTACGAGCAGTACTTC. It specifies CASSASGGFSYEQYF.

The sample holds a few counts of this clone. The J gene is TRBJ2-7, the V gene TRBV2; D is ambiguous. CDR1 and CDR2 (germline): SNHLY, FYNNEI. This CDR3 region has 12 residues. V was cut by 7 bases and J by 1 base, with 8 bases left in between. This CDR3 is CASIRQSYEQYF. CDR3 bases: TGTGCCAGCATCCGGCAGTCCTACGAGCAGTACTTC.

The V gene is TRBV5-1, the J gene TRBJ1-4, with 8 bases identical to TRBD1. Unmatched junction bases numbered 7, after V lost 7 bases and J lost 8 bases. Germline CDR1 SGHRS, CDR2 YFSETQ. The CDR3 contains 13 residues. DNA of the CDR3: TGCGCCAGCTCCCGGACAGGGCAGGAAAAACTGTTTTTT. As protein: CASSRTGQEKLFF.

This clone was seen a few times. A junction end diverges from the germline sequence, so it may reflect a read error. The chain has TRBV7-2 and TRBJ2-1, with TRBD2 identical over 8 bases. Germline CDR1 SGHTA, CDR2 FQGNSA. The CDR3 is 17 residues long. The CDR3 reads CASSHNPGGAISNEQFF. The CDR3 nucleotides read TGCGCCAGCAGCCACAACCCCGGGGGGGCCATCTCCAATGAGCAGTTCTTC.

This chain connects TRBV6-1 to TRBJ2-5, with unresolved D. The CDR3 totals 14 residues. The germline V gene has CDR1 MNHNS and CDR2 SASEGT. V shed 6 bases and J shed 2 bases, with 13 bases lying between them. The CDR3 protein is CASSPGRRQETQYF. Written as DNA, the CDR3 is TGTGCCAGCAGCCCCGGACGGCGACAAGAGACCCAGTACTTC.

This clone came up a few times. The chain recombines TRBV2 with TRBJ1-2; D is ambiguous. In germline, CDR1 is SNHLY, CDR2 FYNNEI. Trimming cost V 0 bases and J 4 bases, with 6 bases left between them. This CDR3 comprises 13 residues. CDR3 in DNA: TGTGCCAGCAGTGAAGCGGGAGCCTATGGCTACACCTTC. Its protein product is CASSEAGAYGYTF.

About this clone: The likely explanation is a read error, given a far larger clone one base away. Within the sample, other DNA sequences also encode this same CDR3. CDR3 amino acids: CASSLAGYQETQYF. The CDR3 DNA reads TGTGCCAGCAGCTTGGCAGGGTACCAAGAGACCCAGTACTTC. The rearrangement links TRBV5-4 to TRBJ2-5; tentative D call: TRBD1 (5 bases). The V and J ends lost 0 bases and 0 bases respectively, with 6 bases between them. Germline CDR1 reads SGHNT; CDR2 reads YYREEE (reference sequence). The CDR3 totals 14 residues.

This clone has just a few counts. The chain uses TRBV14 and TRBJ2-1; 9 bases fit TRBD2. CDR1 is SGHDN and CDR2 is FVKESK in the germline V gene. V gave up 3 bases and J gave up 3 bases; unmatched junction bases: 3. The CDR3 runs to 15 residues. CDR3 sequence reads: CASSHLSGGYNEQFF. The CDR3 DNA reads TGTGCCAGCAGCCACCTTAGCGGGGGCTACAATGAGCAGTTCTTC.

This chain links TRBV7-2 with TRBJ1-3; no firm D call. The ends were cut back, 5 bases at V and 5 bases at J, with 10 bases in the middle. The CDR3 runs to 13 residues. Germline V gives CDR1 SGHTA, CDR2 FQGNSA. The CDR3 DNA is TGTGCCAGCAGCCTCAGTGGGAGAAACACCATATATTTT. Amino acids: CASSLSGRNTIYF.

This chain uses TRBV7-2 with TRBJ1-2; D unclear. Germline CDR1 SGHTA, CDR2 FQGNSA. The CDR3 runs 13 residues. V was clipped by 0 bases and J by 6 bases, with 8 bases between them. CDR3 DNA: TGTGCCAGCAGCTTAGCTCAGGTTGATGGCTACACCTTC. It encodes CASSLAQVDGYTF.

This CDR3 reads CSVVVANTGELFF. The CDR3 nucleotides are TGCAGCGTTGTTGTTGCGAACACCGGGGAGCTGTTTTTT. This rearrangement joins TRBV29-1 to TRBJ2-2, with D unresolved. CDR1 is SQVTM, CDR2 ANQGSEA, per germline. The CDR3 has 13 residues. V was shortened by 4 bases and J by 0 bases, with 6 bases between the two germline ends.

This clone turned up a few times. The rearrangement links TRBV28 to TRBJ2-5; D is perhaps TRBD1 (5 bases). Looked up from germline, CDR1 is MDHEN and CDR2 is SYDVKM. The length of the CDR3 is 13 residues. V gave up 3 bases and J gave up 7 bases, with 12 bases separating them. As DNA, the CDR3 is TGTGCCAGCAGTTTCGCAGGGCCCGGGACCCAGTACTTC. Amino acids: CASSFAGPGTQYF.

This clone was detected a few times. The V gene is TRBV7-2, the J gene TRBJ2-7, with 7 nucleotides matching TRBD1. Per germline, CDR1 SGHTA and CDR2 FQGNSA. The J segment lost 6 bases and the V segment lost 5 bases, leaving 7 bases of the junction unmatched. The CDR3 loop spans 13 amino acids. The CDR3 DNA is TGTGCCAGCAGCACCCGGACAGGCGGCGAGCAGTACTTC. It specifies CASSTRTGGEQYF. Full variable domain (remainder filled in from reference TRBV7-2 and TRBJ2-7): GAGVSQSPSNKVTEKGKDVELRCDPISGHTALYWYRQSLGQGLEFLIYFQGNSAPDKSGLPSDRFSAERTGGSVSTLTIQRTQQEDSAVYLCASSTRTGGEQYFGPGTRLTVT.

This clone has just a few counts. The J gene is TRBJ2-3, the V gene TRBV29-1, with D possibly matching TRBD1 (7 bases). The germline V and J ends were trimmed by 6 bases and 2 bases, with 21 bases remaining between them. The CDR3 is 16 amino acids. Germline values: CDR1 SQVTM, CDR2 ANQGSEA. DNA for the CDR3: TGCAGCGTCCCTCCTCAGGGGGGCTCTCACACAGATACGCAGTATTTT. This gives the protein CSVPPQGGSHTDTQYF.

V gene TRBV5-4 combines with J gene TRBJ2-1; 13 bases are shared with TRBD2. CDR1 is SGHNT and CDR2 is YYREEE in the germline V gene (reference sequence). This CDR3 is 15 amino acids long. After removal of 4 bases from V and 8 bases from J, the junction contained 6 bases not matched to a gene. As DNA, the CDR3 is TGTGCCAGCAGCCCAAGGACTAGCGGGGGTGATGAGCAGTTCTTC. Encoded protein: CASSPRTSGGDEQFF.

CDR3 amino acids: CASSLGGNGELFF. The CDR3 DNA follows: TGTGCCAGCAGCTTAGGAGGGAACGGGGAGCTGTTTTTT. This chain joins TRBV11-2 and TRBJ2-2, with a weak D call TRBD2 (5 bases). The CDR3 runs to 13 residues. Germline lookup yields CDR1 SGHAT and CDR2 FQNNGV. Trimming took 1 base from V and 7 from J, leaving 7 bases between them. The variable domain in full, with the rest retrieved from reference TRBV11-2 and TRBJ2-2, is EAGVAQSPRYKIIEKRQSVAFWCNPISGHATLYWYQQILGQGPKLLIQFQNNGVVDDSQLPKDRFSAERLKGVDSTLKIQPAKLEDSAVYLCASSLGGNGELFFGEGSRLTVL.

Of note for this clone: At one end, the junction sequence differs from germline, possibly due to a read error. The chain employs TRBV7-7 and TRBJ2-1, with TRBD2 matching 9 bases. The CDR3 is 15 amino acids. CDR1 and CDR2 (germline): SSHAT, FNYEAQ (reference sequence). CDR3 coding DNA: TGTGCTAGCAGCTTAGGTAGCGGGAGCTACAATGAGCAGTTCTTC. As protein: CASSLGSGSYNEQFF.

This clone was seen a handful of times. The chain has TRBV5-5 and TRBJ2-5; TRBD2 matches at 15 bases. CDR3 length: 17 amino acids. Germline V gene lookup returns CDR1 SGHKS and CDR2 YYEKEE (reference sequence). Trimming took 3 bases from V and 5 from J; bases not matched to a gene: 8. The CDR3 reads CASSWTSGGALHETQYF. CDR3 coding DNA: TGTGCCAGCAGCTGGACTAGCGGGGGGGCTCTACATGAGACCCAGTACTTC.

The rearrangement joins TRBV20-1 to TRBJ1-2, with D unclear. Germline V gives CDR1 DFQATT, CDR2 SNEGSKA (reference sequence). The V and J ends lost 4 bases and 8 bases respectively, with 11 bases between them. CDR3 length: 11 amino acids. CDR3 DNA sequence: TGCAGTGCTACCCCCCCCGAAGGCTACACCTTC. It codes for CSATPPEGYTF.

This sequence joins TRBV19 and TRBJ1-1; D is uncertain. Trimming cost V 3 bases and J 1 base, with 6 bases left between them. The CDR3 consists of 13 residues. Germline V gene sequence: CDR1 LNHDA, CDR2 SQIVND (reference sequence). In DNA, the CDR3 is TGTGCCAGTAGTATTACCGAGAACACTGAAGCTTTCTTT. Protein sequence: CASSITENTEAFF. Complete variable domain (other parts from reference TRBV19 and TRBJ1-1): DGGITQSPKYLFRKEGQNVTLSCEQNLNHDAMYWYRQDPGQGLRLIYYSQIVNDFQKGDIAEGYSVSREKKESFPLTVTSAQKNPTAFYLCASSITENTEAFFGQGTRLTVV.

The gene calls are TRBV5-1 and TRBJ2-7; D is ambiguous. This CDR3 contains 14 residues. Per the germline V gene, CDR1 is SGHRS and CDR2 is YFSETQ. Trimming took off 4 bases at V and 1 base at J, with 12 bases between the two ends. This CDR3 reads CASSLDQSSYEQYF. The CDR3 DNA sequence: TGCGCCAGCAGCCTAGACCAGTCTTCCTACGAGCAGTACTTC.

Here the CDR3 reads CSVESGSNTGELFF. Here the CDR3 DNA reads TGCAGCGTTGAGAGCGGGTCGAACACCGGGGAGCTGTTTTTT. The chain uses TRBV29-1 and TRBJ2-2, with D possibly TRBD2 on 6 matching bases. The CDR3 is made up of 14 amino acids. Germline CDR1 and CDR2: SQVTM and ANQGSEA. Deletions cut 3 bases from V and 0 bases from J, with 8 bases between.

This clone was counted a few times. A much larger clonotype is one base distant, so this may be a read error. The gene calls are TRBV5-6 and TRBJ2-6, with D uncertain. The CDR3 loop spans 13 amino acids. Trimming took off 0 bases at V and 2 bases at J, with 0 bases between the two ends. Germline V gene data show CDR1 as SGHDT and CDR2 as YYEEEE. The CDR3 region has the DNA TGTGCCAGCAGCTTGGCTGGGGCCAACGTCCTGACTTTC. Its translation: CASSLAGANVLTF. The complete variable domain, with remaining parts taken from reference TRBV5-6 and TRBJ2-6, reads DAGVTQSPTHLIKTRGQQVTLRCSPKSGHDTVSWYQQALGQGPQFIFQYYEEEERQRGNFPDRFSGHQFPNYSSELNVNALLLGDSALYLCASSLAGANVLTFGAGSRLTVL.

This clone was picked up a small number of times. The chain uses TRBV4-3 and TRBJ2-6; no reliable D call. The V gene lost 2 bases and the J gene lost 4 bases, with 6 bases spanning the gap. Germline values: CDR1 LGHNA, CDR2 YSLEER. The CDR3 is 14 amino acids. Here the CDR3 reads CASSQSSGANVLTF. CDR3 nucleotides: TGCGCCAGCAGCCAATCCTCGGGGGCCAACGTCCTGACTTTC.

The chain employs TRBV30 and TRBJ1-3; TRBD1 is a possible D gene (5 bases). This CDR3 is 15 amino acids long. V lost 3 bases, J lost 0 bases, and 12 bases lay in between. CDR1 is GTSNPN and CDR2 is SVGIG in the germline V gene (reference sequence). CDR3 sequence reads: CAWRDMEASGNTIYF. For the CDR3, the DNA is TGTGCCTGGAGGGACATGGAGGCCTCTGGAAACACCATATATTTT.

In this sample, this clone turned up a few times. J is TRBJ2-7 and V is TRBV14; perhaps TRBD1 as D (7 bases). Germline V gives CDR1 SGHDN, CDR2 FVKESK. The CDR3 runs 18 residues. V was trimmed by 4 bases and J by 8 bases, leaving 30 bases between them. The CDR3, as DNA: TGTGCCAGCAGCCCTCGCCAGGGGGGCCAAGATCTTGCCTCTAAGCAGTACTTC. It translates to CASSPRQGGQDLASKQYF.

The chain links TRBV10-3 to TRBJ1-1, with D tentatively TRBD1 (5 bases). The CDR3 runs 16 residues. The germline gives CDR1 ENHRY, CDR2 SYGVKD. V lost 0 bases, J lost 0 bases, and 11 bases lay in between. CDR3 region: CAISESWGTMNTEAFF. The CDR3 DNA is TGTGCCATCAGTGAGTCCTGGGGCACCATGAACACTGAAGCTTTCTTT.